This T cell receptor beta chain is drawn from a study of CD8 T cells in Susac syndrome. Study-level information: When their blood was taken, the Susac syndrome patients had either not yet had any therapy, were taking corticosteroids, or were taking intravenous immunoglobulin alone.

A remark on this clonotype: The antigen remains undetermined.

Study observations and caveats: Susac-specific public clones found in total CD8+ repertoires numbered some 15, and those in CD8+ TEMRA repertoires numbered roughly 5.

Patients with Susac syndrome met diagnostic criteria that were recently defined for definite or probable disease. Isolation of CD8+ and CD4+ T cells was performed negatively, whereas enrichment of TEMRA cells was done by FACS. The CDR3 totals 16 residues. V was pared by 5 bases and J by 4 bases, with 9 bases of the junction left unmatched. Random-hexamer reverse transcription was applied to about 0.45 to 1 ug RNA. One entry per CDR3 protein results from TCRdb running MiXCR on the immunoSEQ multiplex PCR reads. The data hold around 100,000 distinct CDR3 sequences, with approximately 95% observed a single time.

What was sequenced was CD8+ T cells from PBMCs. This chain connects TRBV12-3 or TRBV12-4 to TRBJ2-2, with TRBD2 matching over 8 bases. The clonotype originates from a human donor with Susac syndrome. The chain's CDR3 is CASSPPRGAVTGELFF. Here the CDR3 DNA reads TGTGCCAGCAGTCCACCGCGGGGGGCGGTCACCGGGGAGCTGTTTTTT.